Listed below are T cell receptor beta chains from one sample, sequenced in a study of blood T cell repertoires in COVID-19. Produced via immunoSEQ multiplex PCR; TCRdb's table is partial and in-frame only. The data hold just over 250,000 clones, with more than 75% observed a single time. Sequencing was performed on peripheral blood. The receptors originated from a woman between 45 and 65 years old with acute or convalescent COVID-19. CDR3s include the opening cysteine and the closing phenylalanine or tryptophan. The order of the fields is CDR3 protein, CDR3 DNA, J gene, CDR3 length, clone size, V gene, D gene. The D gene is left open where the match is weak. Rows may omit the clone size; those that give it use once, few, many or a size class.

CDR3aa: CSVRGGTYNEQFF
CDR3nt: TGCAGCGTTAGGGGAGGAACCTACAATGAGCAGTTCTTC
j_gene: TRBJ2-1
len: 13
abundance: few
v_gene: TRBV29-1
d_gene: -

CDR3aa: CASKETNSYEQYF
CDR3nt: TGTGCCAGCAAGGAGACTAACTCCTACGAGCAGTACTTC
j_gene: TRBJ2-7
len: 13
abundance: -
v_gene: TRBV6-5
d_gene: -

CDR3aa: CAISDPSVSGNTIYF
CDR3nt: TGTGCCATCAGTGACCCAAGCGTCTCTGGAAACACCATATATTTT
j_gene: TRBJ1-3
len: 15
abundance: -
v_gene: TRBV10-3
d_gene: -

CDR3aa: CASSPVGVGDEQFF
CDR3nt: TGTGCCAGCAGCCCCGTTGGAGTCGGCGATGAGCAGTTCTTC
j_gene: TRBJ2-1
len: 14
abundance: -
v_gene: TRBV7-3
d_gene: -

CDR3aa: CASKTSGGVDDTQYF
CDR3nt: TGCGCCAGTAAGACTAGCGGGGGAGTGGATGATACGCAGTATTTT
j_gene: TRBJ2-3
len: 15
abundance: -
v_gene: TRBV5-1
d_gene: TRBD2

CDR3aa: CASSIGLVEYEQYF
CDR3nt: TGTGCCAGTAGTATTGGTCTAGTAGAATACGAGCAGTACTTC
j_gene: TRBJ2-7
len: 14
abundance: -
v_gene: TRBV19
d_gene: -

CDR3aa: CASSNRDGYTF
CDR3nt: TGTGCCAGCAGTAACAGGGATGGCTACACCTTC
j_gene: TRBJ1-2
len: 11
abundance: -
v_gene: TRBV6-2/TRBV6-3
d_gene: -

CDR3aa: CASSLGLAGVTDTQYF
CDR3nt: TGCGCCAGCAGCTTAGGACTAGCGGGGGTCACAGATACGCAGTATTTT
j_gene: TRBJ2-3
len: 16
abundance: once
v_gene: TRBV5-1
d_gene: TRBD2

CDR3aa: CSVNGGSDTQYF
CDR3nt: TGCAGCGTCAACGGGGGTTCAGATACGCAGTATTTT
j_gene: TRBJ2-3
len: 12
abundance: -
v_gene: TRBV29-1
d_gene: -

CDR3aa: CASSKEEPPVGPDTQYF
CDR3nt: TGTGCCAGCAGCAAAGAAGAACCCCCAGTTGGGCCAGATACGCAGTATTTT
j_gene: TRBJ2-3
len: 17
abundance: -
v_gene: TRBV21-1
d_gene: -

CDR3aa: CASSLGGTGGEAEAFF
CDR3nt: TGCGCCAGCAGCTTGGGTGGGACAGGGGGCGAGGCTGAAGCTTTCTTT
j_gene: TRBJ1-1
len: 16
abundance: -
v_gene: TRBV5-1
d_gene: TRBD1

CDR3aa: CASSPEDGGNTEAFF
CDR3nt: TGTGCCAGCTCACCGGAGGACGGGGGGAACACTGAAGCTTTCTTT
j_gene: TRBJ1-1
len: 15
abundance: -
v_gene: TRBV18
d_gene: -

CDR3aa: CSASPRSNQPQHF
CDR3nt: TGCAGTGCTAGTCCACGGTCCAATCAGCCCCAGCATTTT
j_gene: TRBJ1-5
len: 13
abundance: -
v_gene: TRBV20-1
d_gene: -

CDR3aa: CASSPRTSGQETQYF
CDR3nt: TGTGCCAGCAGCCCTCGGACTAGCGGACAAGAGACCCAGTACTTC
j_gene: TRBJ2-5
len: 15
abundance: once
v_gene: TRBV5-4
d_gene: TRBD2

CDR3aa: CASSPRVPGLAGDPEQFF
CDR3nt: TGTGCCAGCTCACCACGAGTACCGGGACTAGCGGGAGACCCTGAGCAGTTCTTC
j_gene: TRBJ2-1
len: 18
abundance: -
v_gene: TRBV18
d_gene: TRBD2

CDR3aa: CASSYSGASTYEQYF
CDR3nt: TGTGCCAGCAGTTACTCAGGAGCCTCGACCTACGAGCAGTACTTC
j_gene: TRBJ2-7
len: 15
abundance: -
v_gene: TRBV6-5
d_gene: -

CDR3aa: CASSKGQGGGTEAFF
CDR3nt: TGTGCCAGCAGCAAAGGACAGGGGGGAGGCACTGAAGCTTTCTTT
j_gene: TRBJ1-1
len: 15
abundance: -
v_gene: TRBV21-1
d_gene: -

CDR3aa: CASSHQQGDEQFF
CDR3nt: TGTGCCAGCAGCCACCAACAGGGAGATGAGCAGTTCTTC
j_gene: TRBJ2-1
len: 13
abundance: -
v_gene: TRBV3-1/TRBV3-2
d_gene: -

CDR3aa: CASSSLAGGLLDEQYF
CDR3nt: TGTGCCAGCAGCTCTCTAGCGGGAGGCCTCCTAGACGAGCAGTACTTC
j_gene: TRBJ2-7
len: 16
abundance: -
v_gene: TRBV7-2
d_gene: TRBD2